The 21 T cell receptor beta chains below come from one sample, sequenced in a study of cytomegalovirus exposure and HLA in healthy donors. PCR involved 60 Vbeta and 13 Jbeta primers. Clones were read by immunoSEQ multiplex PCR, and TCRdb kept only the in-frame ones, dropping some. The sample has some 140,000 clones; 60% to 85% are singletons. The sample taken for sequencing was PBMCs. Receptors originate from a male donor in good health and CMV-seropositive.

The sample holds many counts of this clone. The V call is TRBV2, the J call TRBJ2-7; 8 positions match TRBD1. Trimming took 4 bases from V and 6 from J; bases not matched to a gene: 2. The CDR3 runs 12 residues. Germline assignment: CDR1 SNHLY and CDR2 FYNNEI. This CDR3 reads CASSAQGAEQYF. The CDR3 region has the DNA TGTGCCAGCAGTGCGCAGGGGGCCGAGCAGTACTTC.

The sample holds a few counts of this clone. This chain links TRBV27 with TRBJ2-7; D perhaps matches TRBD1 (6 bases). The V gene's germline CDR1 is MNHEY and CDR2 SMNVEV (reference sequence). CDR3 size: 15 residues. Trimming removed 7 bases from V and 4 bases from J, with 20 bases in between. For the CDR3, the DNA is TGTGCCAGCAAGGGAATAAAGGGCAGGGGATACGAGCAGTACTTC. It encodes CASKGIKGRGYEQYF.

The chain recombines TRBV29-1 with TRBJ2-2; D possibly corresponds to TRBD2 (5 bases). Germline V gene lookup returns CDR1 SQVTM and CDR2 ANQGSEA. Trimming took 4 bases from V and 0 from J, leaving 12 bases between them. The length of the CDR3 is 15 residues. This CDR3 is CSVVGGPSNTGELFF. CDR3 nucleotides: TGCAGCGTTGTGGGCGGGCCCTCGAACACCGGGGAGCTGTTTTTT.

The chain has TRBV5-1 and TRBJ2-7; D gene unclear. With 0 bases removed from V and 5 bases from J, the gap between germline ends came to 3 bases. The CDR3 has 11 residues. Germline V gene sequence: CDR1 SGHRS, CDR2 YFSETQ. The CDR3 DNA is TGCGCCAGCAGCTTGGTTAACGAGCAGTACTTC. It encodes CASSLVNEQYF.

The chain has TRBV6-5 and TRBJ2-1; D is uncertain. Trimming removed 0 bases at V and 11 bases at J, with 14 bases between. The CDR3 is 14 amino acids. CDR1 is MNHEY, CDR2 SVGAGI, per germline. The CDR3: CASSYSNRLPQQFF. In DNA, the CDR3 is TGTGCCAGCAGTTACTCTAACCGACTCCCACAGCAGTTCTTC.

This chain connects TRBV6-9 to TRBJ1-3; no firm D call. This CDR3 contains 15 residues. V lost 4 bases to trimming and J lost 8 bases, with 18 bases between them. Germline V gives CDR1 MNHGY, CDR2 SVAAGI. The CDR3 sequence is CASSLISGNRYTIYF. In DNA, the CDR3 is TGTGCCAGCAGTTTAATTTCCGGTAATCGGTACACCATATATTTT.

This clone has more than one count but fewer than ten. This chain uses TRBV9 with TRBJ1-2; the match to TRBD1 covers 7 bases. Germline CDR1 is SGDLS and CDR2 is YYNGEE. The CDR3 contains 14 residues. Trimming at V came to 4 bases and at J to 3 bases, leaving 6 bases not matched to a gene. In DNA form, the CDR3 reads TGTGCCAGCAGCTTAACAGGGGACCACTATGGCTACACCTTC. The encoded protein is CASSLTGDHYGYTF. Full variable domain (missing parts from reference TRBV9 and TRBJ1-2): DSGVTQTPKHLITATGQRVTLRCSPRSGDLSVYWYQQSLDQGLQFLIQYYNGEERAKGNILERFSAQQFPDLHSELNLSSLELGDSALYFCASSLTGDHYGYTFGSGTRLTVV.

This clone was counted a single time. This chain joins TRBV11-2 and TRBJ1-2; 7 nucleotides match TRBD1. Germline assignment: CDR1 SGHAT and CDR2 FQNNGV. The CDR3 has 15 amino acids. V trimming: 6 bases; J trimming: 7 bases; junction bases outside the gene matches: 14. The DNA for the CDR3 is TGTGCCAGCAGATCATTGACAGGGAAATCTTCTGGCTACACCTTC. It codes for CASRSLTGKSSGYTF.

The chain joins TRBV5-4 to TRBJ2-5, with 10 bases aligning to TRBD2. In germline, CDR1 is SGHNT, CDR2 YYREEE (reference sequence). The CDR3 has 17 residues. The V and J ends lost 4 bases and 5 bases, in that order; junction bases with no gene match: 14. The CDR3 bases are TGTGCCAGCAGCCGAGGATCCCAGCGGGGGGGCCTGGAGACCCAGTACTTC. Protein sequence: CASSRGSQRGGLETQYF.

A few counts support this clone. This sequence joins TRBV6-1 and TRBJ2-1; D perhaps matches TRBD1 (7 bases). The CDR3 is 12 residues long. Trimming stripped 3 bases from V and 12 bases from J, with 12 bases between. Germline V gene lookup returns CDR1 MNHNS and CDR2 SASEGT. CDR3 sequence reads: CASSEGRTGQFF. CDR3 nucleotides: TGTGCCAGCAGTGAGGGGAGGACAGGGCAGTTCTTC.

The chain recombines TRBV19 with TRBJ2-4; TRBD1 agrees at 7 bases. CDR3 length: 15 amino acids. With V trimmed by 3 bases and J by 0 bases, 2 bases remained unmatched. The V gene's germline CDR1 is LNHDA and CDR2 SQIVND (reference sequence). The CDR3 is CASSMTGLAKNIQYF. CDR3 sequence (DNA): TGTGCCAGTAGTATGACAGGGCTAGCCAAAAACATTCAGTACTTC.

This clone was observed a handful of times. The chain couples TRBV6-6 to TRBJ1-5; 7 nucleotides line up with TRBD1. Trimming cost V 2 bases and J 5 bases; bases outside gene matches: 9. This CDR3 is 16 amino acids long. Germline loops: CDR1 MNHNY, CDR2 SVGAGI (reference sequence). CDR3 nucleotides: TGTGCCAGCAGTTACCTCGGGACAGAAGTAGATCAGCCCCAGCATTTT. Protein product: CASSYLGTEVDQPQHF.

J is TRBJ2-1 and V is TRBV9; D may be TRBD2 (6 bases). Per germline, CDR1 SGDLS and CDR2 YYNGEE. The CDR3 loop spans 14 amino acids. The V gene lost 0 bases and the J gene lost 5 bases, with 9 bases spanning the gap. The CDR3 loop reads CASSVVSGDNEQFF. The CDR3 DNA reads TGTGCCAGCAGCGTAGTCTCGGGGGACAATGAGCAGTTCTTC. Combining the CDR3 with reference TRBV9 and TRBJ2-1 gives the whole variable domain DSGVTQTPKHLITATGQRVTLRCSPRSGDLSVYWYQQSLDQGLQFLIQYYNGEERAKGNILERFSAQQFPDLHSELNLSSLELGDSALYFCASSVVSGDNEQFFGPGTRLTVL.

The chain couples TRBV6-6 to TRBJ2-7; D perhaps matches TRBD2 (5 bases). With 7 bases removed from V and 2 bases from J, the gap between germline ends came to 12 bases. Germline assignment: CDR1 MNHNY and CDR2 SVGAGI (reference sequence). CDR3 size: 13 residues. This CDR3 reads CASTPGVPYEQYF. CDR3 in DNA: TGTGCCAGCACTCCCGGGGTGCCCTACGAGCAGTACTTC.

The chain joins TRBV27 to TRBJ1-1; D gene uncertain. Trimming pared 0 bases from V and 2 bases from J, leaving 7 bases between. Germline V CDR1 and CDR2: MNHEY, SMNVEV (reference sequence). The CDR3 sequence is 14 residues long. The CDR3 sequence is CASSLSGPNTEAFF. The CDR3 region has the DNA TGTGCCAGCAGTTTATCTGGGCCTAACACTGAAGCTTTCTTT.

V and J are TRBV7-2 and TRBJ2-3, with D unresolved. This CDR3 is 17 amino acids long. CDR1 and CDR2 from the germline V gene are SGHTA and FQGNSA. Trimming shortened V by 1 base and J by 0 bases, and 14 bases separated the two germline ends. In DNA form, the CDR3 reads TGTGCCAGCAGCTTAGGTCGGCAGGCCTCTAGCACAGATACGCAGTATTTT. The encoded protein is CASSLGRQASSTDTQYF.

The chain joins TRBV19 to TRBJ1-1; the D is unclear. The V end lost 7 bases, the J end lost 4 bases, and 7 bases lay between the germline ends. Germline V gene data show CDR1 as LNHDA and CDR2 as SQIVND (reference sequence). This CDR3 region has 11 residues. In DNA, the CDR3 is TGTGCCAGTAACACGGGCACTGAAGCTTTCTTT. Translated, it gives CASNTGTEAFF.

The table lists this clone with a count of one. The rearrangement uses TRBV27 and TRBJ2-2; 9 bases align to TRBD1. Germline V lookup: CDR1 MNHEY, CDR2 SMNVEV (reference sequence). Unmatched junction bases numbered 3, after V lost 5 bases and J lost 5 bases. The CDR3 length is 14 residues. The CDR3 DNA follows: TGTGCCAGCAGTACCGGGACAGGGACCGGGGAGCTGTTTTTT. Amino acids: CASSTGTGTGELFF.

The V call is TRBV13, the J call TRBJ1-1, with D hard to call. There are 13 residues in the CDR3. Germline-derived CDR1 and CDR2 are PRHDT and FYEKMQ (reference sequence). V was clipped by 5 bases and J by 2 bases, with 9 bases between them. The DNA of the CDR3 is TGTGCCAGCAGCGGAGGCGTCAACACTGAAGCTTTCTTT. Protein: CASSGGVNTEAFF.

Concerning this clone: Germline and junction disagree at one end, which may indicate a read error. The chain combines TRBV7-9 with TRBJ2-1; weak D call: TRBD1 (5 bases). The length of the CDR3 is 15 residues. Germline assignment: CDR1 SEHNR and CDR2 FQNEAQ (reference sequence). This CDR3 is CSSSLVQDSLHEQFF. In DNA, the CDR3 is TGTTCCAGCAGCTTAGTACAGGATTCCTTGCATGAGCAGTTCTTC. The variable domain in full, completed from reference TRBV7-9 and TRBJ2-1, reads DTGVSQNPRHKITKRGQNVTFRCDPISEHNRLYWYRQTLGQGPEFLTYFQNEAQLEKSRLLSDRFSAERPKGSFSTLEIQRTEQGDSAMYLCSSSLVQDSLHEQFFGPGTRLTVL.

This chain links TRBV7-2 with TRBJ1-5; D ambiguous. The CDR3 contains 12 residues. Trimming pared 1 base from V and 5 bases from J, leaving 3 bases between. Germline V gene sequence: CDR1 SGHTA, CDR2 FQGNSA. The CDR3 bases are TGTGCCAGCAGCTTAGACTATCAGCCCCAGCATTTT. Its translation is CASSLDYQPQHF.